The 13 T cell receptor beta chains given below trace back to one sample, sequenced in a study of blood T cell repertoires in COVID-19. Some clones are missing from TCRdb's copy, which holds only in-frame ones; the method was immunoSEQ multiplex PCR. The sample consists of 220,000 or so clones, approximately 78% of them appearing once. The sequenced material came from peripheral blood. The receptors derive from an elderly woman with COVID-19, enrolled during active disease.

The rearrangement links TRBV7-9 to TRBJ1-5; 8 bases line up with TRBD1. V lost 3 bases, J lost 7 bases, and 5 bases stayed unmatched. The CDR3 extends over 14 amino acids. The germline gives CDR1 SEHNR, CDR2 FQNEAQ (reference sequence). CDR3 coding DNA: TGTGCCAGCAGCTTCACAGGGGGGGCGCAGCCCCAGCATTTT. Translation gives CASSFTGGAQPQHF.

This chain links TRBV21-1 with TRBJ1-4; the table's D gene call, TRBD1, was not cross checked with the DNA. TRBV21-1 is recorded as a pseudogene. The length of the CDR3 is 18 residues. The CDR3 sequence: CASSLGARGRALGEKLFF. DNA for the CDR3: TGTGCCAGCAGCCTAGGGGCTCGAGGCCGGGCCTTGGGGGAAAAACTGTTTTTT.

The chain joins TRBV7-2 to TRBJ1-3, with a possible D match to TRBD1 (5 bases). This CDR3 has 15 residues. Germline values: CDR1 SGHTA, CDR2 FQGNSA. The V end was cut by 6 bases, the J end by 0 bases, with 12 bases between. CDR3 DNA: TGTGCCAGCAGGGTGGGGCCGAGCTCTGGAAACACCATATATTTT. It translates to CASRVGPSSGNTIYF.

This clone was counted only a few times. This chain joins TRBV9 and TRBJ1-1; TRBD1 might be the D (5 bases). In germline, CDR1 is SGDLS, CDR2 YYNGEE. CDR3 size: 13 residues. Trimming took off 4 bases at V and 1 base at J, with 8 bases between the two ends. The CDR3 protein is CASSLDRNTEAFF. The CDR3 coding sequence is TGTGCCAGCAGCCTTGACAGGAACACTGAAGCTTTCTTT.

V and J are TRBV6-2 or TRBV6-3 and TRBJ2-3, with 7 bases that match TRBD2. Germline CDR1 is MNHEY and CDR2 is SVGEGT. The CDR3 is made up of 14 amino acids. Losses at the gene ends were 4 bases for V and 3 bases for J; bases not matched to a gene: 4. DNA for the CDR3: TGTGCCAGCAGTTTTGGCGGGAGAACAGATACGCAGTATTTT. It encodes CASSFGGRTDTQYF.

The gene calls are TRBV19 and TRBJ2-3, with 9 bases fitting TRBD2. There are 14 residues in the CDR3. The V segment lost 4 bases and the J segment 4 bases; nucleotides outside the gene matches: 3. Germline-derived CDR1 and CDR2 are LNHDA and SQIVND (reference sequence). CDR3 in amino acids: CASSNQRGADTQYF. The DNA of the CDR3 is TGTGCCAGTAGTAACCAGCGGGGGGCAGATACGCAGTATTTT.

The V and J genes are TRBV9 and TRBJ2-3; perhaps TRBD2 as D (7 bases). There are 15 residues in the CDR3. V gave up 6 bases and J gave up 4 bases, with 18 bases separating them. Germline assignment: CDR1 SGDLS and CDR2 YYNGEE. This CDR3 is CASTLRGAGADTQYF. The CDR3 nucleotides are TGTGCCAGCACCCTACGGGGGGCCGGAGCAGATACGCAGTATTTT.

This chain uses TRBV5-8 with TRBJ2-5; TRBD2 matches at 12 bases. Per the germline V gene, CDR1 is SGHTS and CDR2 is YDEGEE. J lost 3 bases, V lost 1 base, and 4 bases had no gene match. This CDR3 is 16 amino acids long. The CDR3 spells CASSLILAGGKETQYF. Here the CDR3 DNA reads TGTGCCAGCAGCTTGATACTAGCGGGAGGAAAAGAGACCCAGTACTTC. Together with reference TRBV5-8 and TRBJ2-5, the CDR3 gives the full variable domain: EAGVTQSPTHLIKTRGQQATLRCSPISGHTSVYWYQQALGLGLQFLLWYDEGEERNRGNFPPRFSGRQFPNYSSELNVNALELEDSALYLCASSLILAGGKETQYFGPGTRLLVL.

This clone is a singleton in its sample. The chain joins TRBV5-5 to TRBJ1-5; D perhaps matches TRBD1 (6 bases). V lost 3 bases and J 3 bases, leaving 16 bases between the germline ends. The CDR3 is made up of 16 amino acids. Germline V CDR1 and CDR2: SGHKS, YYEKEE (reference sequence). CDR3 bases: TGTGCCAGCAGCTCAACAGGGTTGAGGGCCAATCAGCCCCAGCATTTT. Amino acid sequence: CASSSTGLRANQPQHF.

This sequence joins TRBV5-4 and TRBJ2-3, with D perhaps TRBD2 (6 bases). Trimming took off 3 bases at V and 1 base at J, with 12 bases between the two ends. The germline V gene has CDR1 SGHNT and CDR2 YYREEE (reference sequence). The CDR3 is 15 amino acids. The CDR3 here is CASSSRERRTDTQYF. The CDR3 DNA reads as TGTGCCAGCAGCTCACGGGAGCGACGCACAGATACGCAGTATTTT. Full variable domain (rest looked up from reference TRBV5-4 and TRBJ2-3): ETGVTQSPTHLIKTRGQQVTLRCSSQSGHNTVSWYQQALGQGPQFIFQYYREEENGRGNFPPRFSGLQFPNYSSELNVNALELDDSALYLCASSSRERRTDTQYFGPGTRLTVL.

The chain recombines TRBV13 with TRBJ2-1, with 11 nucleotides matching TRBD2. The germline gives CDR1 PRHDT, CDR2 FYEKMQ (reference sequence). The CDR3 loop spans 16 amino acids. V trimming: 6 bases; J trimming: 4 bases; junction bases outside the gene matches: 8. CDR3 sequence: CASSWRRLAGYNEQFF. The DNA for the CDR3 is TGTGCCAGCAGTTGGAGGCGACTAGCGGGATACAATGAGCAGTTCTTC.

The chain couples TRBV7-3 to TRBJ2-7, with D hard to call. Germline V gene lookup returns CDR1 SGHTA and CDR2 FQGTGA. Trimming took 5 bases from V and 5 from J, leaving 19 bases between them. The length of the CDR3 is 15 residues. DNA for the CDR3: TGTGCCAGCAGCCCCCAGGCAGGTTGGATAAACGAGCAGTACTTC. Translated, it gives CASSPQAGWINEQYF. Drawing the rest from reference TRBV7-3 and TRBJ2-7, the complete variable domain is GAGVSQTPSNKVTEKGKYVELRCDPISGHTALYWYRQSLGQGPEFLIYFQGTGAADDSGLPNDRFFAVRPEGSVSTLKIQRTERGDSAVYLCASSPQAGWINEQYFGPGTRLTVT.

The chain links TRBV19 to TRBJ2-1, with TRBD2 identical over 9 bases. The trim removed 1 base at V and 4 bases at J, leaving 8 bases unmatched. The germline CDR1 and CDR2 sequences are LNHDA and SQIVND (reference sequence). The CDR3 covers 17 residues. CDR3 nucleotides: TGTGCCAGTAGTATAGCGGGACTAGCTACGCAATACAATGAGCAGTTCTTC. This encodes CASSIAGLATQYNEQFF.